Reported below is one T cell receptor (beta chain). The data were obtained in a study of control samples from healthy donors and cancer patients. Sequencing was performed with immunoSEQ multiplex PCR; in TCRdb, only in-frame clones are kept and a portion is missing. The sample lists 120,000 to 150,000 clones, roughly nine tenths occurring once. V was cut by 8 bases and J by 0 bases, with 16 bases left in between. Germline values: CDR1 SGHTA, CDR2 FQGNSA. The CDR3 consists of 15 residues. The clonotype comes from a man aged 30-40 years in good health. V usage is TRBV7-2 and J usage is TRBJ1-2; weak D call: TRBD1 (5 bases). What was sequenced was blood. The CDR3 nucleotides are TGTGCCAGCTGGGGCGTGGGTGTCCCTAACTATGGCTACACCTTC. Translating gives CASWGVGVPNYGYTF.